Below, 15 T cell receptor beta chains from the same sample are listed, as sequenced in a study of T cell responses to AZD1222 COVID-19 vaccine. The method was immunoSEQ multiplex PCR; TCRdb's version includes in-frame clones alone and lacks a portion of them. The sample carries over 150,000 clones, just under 95% recorded once. Sequenced material: peripheral blood, taken on day 0 of AZD1222 vaccination. These receptors all come from an adult in good health.

The J gene is TRBJ2-7, the V gene TRBV11-2, with TRBD1 as a possible D gene (5 bases). CDR1 is SGHAT and CDR2 is FQNNGV in the germline V gene. This CDR3 is 14 amino acids long. The V gene lost 1 base and the J gene lost 4 bases, with 11 bases spanning the gap. The CDR3 region is CASSLATQAYEQYF. In DNA, the CDR3 is TGTGCCAGCAGCTTAGCGACACAGGCGTACGAGCAGTACTTC.

The gene calls are TRBV30 and TRBJ1-4; possible D gene TRBD1, 5 bases. V was pared by 1 base and J by 7 bases, with 13 bases between. The CDR3 is made up of 14 amino acids. The germline CDR1 and CDR2 sequences are GTSNPN and SVGIG (reference sequence). The CDR3 nucleotides are TGTGCCTGGAGTGGAGACAGTGTCCCTGAAAAACTGTTTTTT. This gives the protein CAWSGDSVPEKLFF.

The table lists this clone with a few counts. V usage is TRBV21-1 and J usage is TRBJ2-7. TRBV21-1 is assigned pseudogene status. The CDR3 totals 16 residues. The CDR3, as DNA: TGTGCCAGCAGCCCGAGGAGGGGAACAGGGCTTCGCGAGCAGTACTTC. Its protein is CASSPRRGTGLREQYF.

This chain connects TRBV5-6 to TRBJ2-4; the D gene could be TRBD1 or TRBD2 (5 bases each). CDR3 length equals 17 residues. Germline lookup yields CDR1 SGHDT and CDR2 YYEEEE. V lost 0 bases and J 1 base, leaving 14 bases between the germline ends. CDR3 amino acids: CASSLVGLRDAKNIQYF. The CDR3 nucleotides are TGTGCCAGCAGCTTGGTAGGGTTGAGGGACGCCAAAAACATTCAGTACTTC.

The chain recombines TRBV2 with TRBJ1-5, with TRBD1 as a possible D gene (5 bases). Per germline, CDR1 SNHLY and CDR2 FYNNEI. V was clipped by 5 bases and J by 0 bases, with 11 bases between them. CDR3 size: 15 residues. Written as DNA, the CDR3 is TGTGCCAGCAGTTTACAGGCTATTAGCAATCAGCCCCAGCATTTT. This translates into CASSLQAISNQPQHF.

This sequence joins TRBV24-1 and TRBJ2-1, with D tentatively TRBD1 (6 bases). Germline values: CDR1 KGHDR, CDR2 SFDVKD. The CDR3 is 16 residues long. Between the trimmed V and J ends, which lost 4 bases and 0 bases, there was a span of 12 bases. The CDR3, as DNA: TGTGCCACCAGTGACCATCGACAGGCCTCCTACAATGAGCAGTTCTTC. Encoded protein: CATSDHRQASYNEQFF.

The chain employs TRBV7-3 and TRBJ1-5; D is unresolved. The V and J ends lost 4 bases and 3 bases respectively, with 10 bases between them. The CDR3 length is 14 residues. The germline CDR1 and CDR2 sequences are SGHTA and FQGTGA. CDR3: CASSSSPNNQPQHF. The CDR3 DNA reads as TGTGCCAGCAGCTCCTCCCCAAACAATCAGCCCCAGCATTTT.

V usage is TRBV7-2 and J usage is TRBJ1-3; D not resolved. Germline loops: CDR1 SGHTA, CDR2 FQGNSA. Trimming shortened V by 5 bases and J by 1 base, and 6 bases separated the two germline ends. CDR3 length: 13 amino acids. The CDR3 DNA follows: TGTGCCAGCAGCCCCCTATCTGGAAACACCATATATTTT. It specifies CASSPLSGNTIYF.

This chain uses TRBV6-1 with TRBJ2-2; D ambiguous. V gave up 3 bases and J gave up 3 bases, with 5 bases separating them. The CDR3 length is 13 residues. The germline V gene has CDR1 MNHNS and CDR2 SASEGT. This CDR3 is CASSDRYTGELFF. The CDR3 nucleotides read TGTGCCAGCAGTGACAGGTACACCGGGGAGCTGTTTTTT.

As DNA, the CDR3 is TGTGCCAGCAGTTACTCGATGCGCAATCAGCCCCAGCATTTT. This gives the protein CASSYSMRNQPQHF. The chain couples TRBV6-5 to TRBJ1-5; D gene ambiguous. The CDR3 has 14 amino acids. The V gene's germline CDR1 is MNHEY and CDR2 SVGAGI. Trimming shortened V by 0 bases and J by 2 bases, and 5 bases separated the two germline ends.

The chain combines TRBV19 with TRBJ2-1; no clear D gene. The CDR3 is 14 amino acids. The germline gives CDR1 LNHDA, CDR2 SQIVND (reference sequence). V dropped 3 bases and J dropped 4 bases, with 10 bases sitting between them. CDR3 in amino acids: CASSINGWYNEQFF. The DNA for the CDR3 is TGTGCCAGTAGTATTAATGGTTGGTACAATGAGCAGTTCTTC. The entire variable domain, with the rest obtained from reference TRBV19 and TRBJ2-1, is as follows: DGGITQSPKYLFRKEGQNVTLSCEQNLNHDAMYWYRQDPGQGLRLIYYSQIVNDFQKGDIAEGYSVSREKKESFPLTVTSAQKNPTAFYLCASSINGWYNEQFFGPGTRLTVL.

The rearrangement joins TRBV2 to TRBJ1-3; D may be TRBD1 (6 bases). Germline assignment: CDR1 SNHLY and CDR2 FYNNEI. V was pared by 5 bases and J by 4 bases, with 12 bases between. CDR3 length: 14 amino acids. The CDR3 reads CASSRQGLGNTIYF. DNA of the CDR3: TGTGCCAGCAGTCGTCAGGGGTTGGGAAACACCATATATTTT. Combining the CDR3 with reference TRBV2 and TRBJ1-3 gives the whole variable domain EPEVTQTPSHQVTQMGQEVILRCVPISNHLYFYWYRQILGQKVEFLVSFYNNEISEKSEIFDDQFSVERPDGSNFTLKIRSTKLEDSAMYFCASSRQGLGNTIYFGEGSWLTVV.

V usage is TRBV7-9 and J usage is TRBJ1-2, with 8 bases identical to TRBD1. This CDR3 is 14 amino acids long. Germline CDR1 SEHNR, CDR2 FQNEAQ (reference sequence). The J segment lost 7 bases and the V segment lost 1 base, leaving 5 bases of the junction unmatched. The CDR3: CASSLGQGALGYTF. CDR3 nucleotides: TGTGCCAGCAGCTTAGGCCAGGGGGCACTTGGCTACACCTTC.

The chain has TRBV5-4 and TRBJ2-1, with D tentatively TRBD2 (6 bases). Germline V gene data show CDR1 as SGHNT and CDR2 as YYREEE (reference sequence). Trimming pared 3 bases from V and 4 bases from J, leaving 8 bases between. There are 13 residues in the CDR3. CDR3 nucleotide sequence: TGTGCCAGCAGCTACGGGACTTACAATGAGCAGTTCTTC. Amino acid sequence: CASSYGTYNEQFF.

As to this clone: The junction shows a germline mismatch at one end, possibly a read error. The chain uses TRBV3-1 (or the pseudogene TRBV3-2) and TRBJ1-1; D is unclear. This CDR3 spans 12 amino acids. Germline values: CDR1 LGHDT, CDR2 YNNKEL (reference sequence). The CDR3 sequence: CASSQGDLEAFF. The CDR3 bases are TGTGCCAGCAGTCAAGGAGACCTCGAAGCTTTCTTT.